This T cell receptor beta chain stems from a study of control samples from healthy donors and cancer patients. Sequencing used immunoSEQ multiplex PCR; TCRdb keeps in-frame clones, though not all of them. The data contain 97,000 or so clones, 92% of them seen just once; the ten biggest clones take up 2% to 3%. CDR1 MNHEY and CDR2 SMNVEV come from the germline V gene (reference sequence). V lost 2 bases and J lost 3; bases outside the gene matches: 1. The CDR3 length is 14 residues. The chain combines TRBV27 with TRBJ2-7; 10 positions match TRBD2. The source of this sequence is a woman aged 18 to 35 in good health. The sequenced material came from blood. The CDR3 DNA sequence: TGTGCCAGCAGTTTAGCTAGCGGGAGCTACGAGCAGTACTTC. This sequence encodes CASSLASGSYEQYF.